Listed below are T cell receptor beta chains from one sample, sequenced in a study of blood T cell repertoires in COVID-19. Assay: immunoSEQ multiplex PCR; the TCRdb copy retains only in-frame clones and omits some. The sample has a few hundred thousand clones, 80% to 90% seen once. Sequenced input: PBMCs or T cells enriched from blood (not recorded which). The receptors derive from a man aged 25 to 40 who had recovered from COVID-19. The conserved cysteine and the conserved F or W are not part of the CDR3 here.

>TRBV7-2
ASSLAQARYGYT
>TRBV27
ASSFSGGEKLF
>TRBV6-5
ASSNTGTGELF
>TRBV7-2
ASSSTGLETQY
>TRBV7-2
ASSSRVQETQY
>TRBV18
ASSSSTTGDEQY
>TRBV6-2/TRBV6-3
ASRLSDRVTDTQY
>TRBV7-2
ASSPSGKAYEQY
>TRBV6-5
ASSLLAGAQF
>TRBV7-3
ASSLNPTSLAEKYNEQF
>TRBV2
ASSVLAGQDTQY
>TRBV7-2
ASSPRGLDEKLF
>TRBV2
ASSETGPALPGELL
>TRBV7-3
ASSLLRAENTEAF
>TRBV11-1
ASRQGADTQY
>TRBV4-1
ASSQARQLGVNTQY
>TRBV5-4
ASSLGHGDYGYT
>TRBV7-2
ASSLDRTSYEQY
>TRBV2
ASMTGRNSPLH
>TRBV20-1
RPQGPGT
>TRBV9
ASSVEGLTGENTEAF
>TRBV30
AWSVGTLVQPQH
>TRBV24-1
ATSDSGPQETQY
>TRBV4-1
ASSQEGGDTGELF
>TRBV5-1
ASSFPYTNTGELF
>TRBV7-9
ASSLAQGVSRGYT
>TRBV27
ASSFPDSRFNYGYT
>TRBV10-3
AISARGAGGPIGETQY
>TRBV2
ASTTSGVSETQY
>TRBV9
ASSVAGGLRTEAF
>TRBV5-1
ASSPSGGGAYEQY
>TRBV5-4
ASSPGTSGGRPYEQY
>TRBV6-5
ASSRGVLGTEAF
>TRBV7-3
ASSLGPGLNTGELF
>TRBV9
ASSAQQVLIGDEQF
>TRBV19
ASSPYPGQGPRNSNQPQH
>TRBV10-3
AISAGRGRGNTEAF
>TRBV4-2
ASSQGMSGGPSYNEQF
>TRBV5-1
ASSLAGTGGLVQY
>TRBV9
ASSATGGNTEAF
>TRBV5-8
ASSLPPRRGPTDTQY
>TRBV7-6
ASSPGTGALNEQF
>TRBV7-8
ASSLKGAKNYGYT
>TRBV15
ATSRGGLNTEAF
>TRBV5-1
ASSNQGASTNEKLF
>TRBV2
ASTEQGENNEQF
>TRBV9
ASSGDDNQPQH
>TRBV6-1
ASSEYLNSPLH
>TRBV12-5
ASGLVDELAGGHNHNEQF
>TRBV27
ASSLSGAGIYNEQF
>TRBV2
ASSEDTYNEKLF
>TRBV19
ASRDSTLNTEAF
>TRBV7-2
ASSLERLAETQY
>TRBV10-3
AIQSDRADQPQH
>TRBV3-1/TRBV3-2
ASSQDYRNTEAF
>TRBV30
AWNWGLDTDTQY